Presented here are 3 T cell receptor beta chains from one specimen sequenced in a study of Ad26.COV2.S vaccination and SARS-CoV-2 variants (dated by TCRdb to the early 2020s). The treatment or condition tag for this specimen amounts to: roughly 19 received Ad26.COV2.S at low or high dose, single or two shots; several received placebo; per-sample allocation not given. Repertoires of vaccine and placebo recipients were sequenced from samples collected on day 63 after the first injection. Library construction relied on the immunoSEQ multiplex PCR assay. As stored in TCRdb, this immuneACCESS dataset retains in-frame rearrangements with V and J assigned. A fraction of the clones does not appear; measured against another copy, unresolved V genes explain less than half of the discrepancy, and the remainder lacks a known reason. Recorded for this sample are 350,000 to 450,000 clones; around 82% of them occurred a single time. Nearly 7.5% of the sample goes to the ten largest clones.

The input for sequencing was peripheral blood, taken in a trial of Ad26.COV2.S vaccine versus placebo. The source is a person between 18 and 65 years old who received the Ad26.COV2.S COVID-19 vaccine or a placebo.

The J gene is TRBJ2-1, the V gene TRBV9; TRBD1 agrees at 7 bases. V shed 0 bases, J shed 0 bases, and the junction held 3 bases outside the gene matches. The germline CDR1 and CDR2 sequences are SGDLS and YYNGEE. The CDR3 contains 16 residues. The CDR3 region is CASSVVTGSSYNEQFF. The CDR3 DNA reads TGTGCCAGCAGCGTAGTGACAGGGAGCTCCTACAATGAGCAGTTCTTC.

This clone was observed a single time. No conserved phenylalanine or tryptophan ends this CDR3, so it is likely a read error. The DNA is left out, because the CDR3 cannot be placed on it with certainty; the CDR3 is given as TCRdb lists it. The chain employs TRBV13 and TRBJ1-3; TRBD1, the table's D call, was not compared with the DNA. Counting both end residues, the CDR3 totals 11 amino acids. Germline V gives CDR1 PRHDT, CDR2 FYEKMQ (reference sequence). The CDR3: CASSLVLLHLG.

As for this clone: The same CDR3 also results from other DNA sequences found in this sample. V and J are TRBV5-1 and TRBJ1-1; D is unclear. The CDR3 is 13 residues long. Germline CDR1 SGHRS, CDR2 YFSETQ. Deletions cut 0 bases from V and 0 bases from J, with 3 bases between. The chain's CDR3 is CASSLEVNTEAFF. For the CDR3, the DNA is TGCGCCAGCAGCTTGGAGGTGAACACTGAAGCTTTCTTT.